The 26 T cell receptor beta chains reported below all come from one sample, sequenced in a study of T cells in women clearing cervical HPV infection. Profiled with immunoSEQ multiplex PCR; TCRdb holds only in-frame clones, not every one. The repertoire table contains some 10,000 clones. The sequenced sample consisted of blood buffy coat. These receptors were taken from a woman between 18 and 70 years old with a cervical HPV16 infection that either progressed to CIN3+ or cleared (not recorded which).

As for this clone: The read halts 3 residues ahead of the CDR3 end, with the missing end drawn from the germline J gene. V usage is TRBV15 and J usage is TRBJ2-5; perhaps TRBD2 as D (5 bases). The CDR3 has 14 residues. V lost 1 base and J 3 bases, leaving 9 bases between the germline ends. Germline V gene lookup returns CDR1 LNHNV and CDR2 YYDKDF (reference sequence). The CDR3 bases that were read are TGTGCCACCAGCAGAGTGGCTAGCAAAGAGACC. Protein: CATSRVASKET. The CDR3 in its entirety is CATSRVASKETQYF. The full variable domain, in which reference TRBV15 and TRBJ2-5 provide the parts outside the CDR3, is DAMVIQNPRYQVTQFGKPVTLSCSQTLNHNVMYWYQQKSSQAPKLLFHYYDKDFNNEADTPDNFQSRRPNTSFCFLDIRSPGLGDTAMYLCATSRVASKETQYFGPGTRLLVL.

The covered CDR3 bases are TGCAGTGCTAGGGGGAGGGGAGAAGACTTTAGCAATCAGCCC. Its protein is CSARGRGEDFSNQP. The full CDR3 sequence reads CSARGRGEDFSNQPQHF. The genes are TRBV20-1 and TRBJ1-5; D perhaps matches TRBD1 (5 bases). The CDR3 extends 3 residues past the end of the read, so its final part is completed from the germline J gene. CDR3 size: 17 residues. Germline V CDR1 and CDR2: DFQATT, SNEGSKA (reference sequence). Trimming pared 3 bases from V and 0 bases from J, leaving 18 bases between.

Regarding this clone: The missing CDR3 end, 3 residues past where the read stops, is filled in from the germline J gene. The chain uses TRBV7-3 and TRBJ2-3; TRBD2 aligns across 7 bases. The trim removed 2 bases at V and 1 base at J, leaving 6 bases unmatched. The CDR3 loop spans 16 amino acids. Per germline, CDR1 SGHTA and CDR2 FQGTGA. CDR3 DNA (partial): TGTGCCAGCAGCTTATCCGGACTAGTGGGCACAGATACG. Encoded protein: CASSLSGLVGTDT. The full CDR3 protein is CASSLSGLVGTDTQYF.

With respect to this clone: The sequenced fragment ends 3 residues before the CDR3 boundary, so the rest is inferred from the germline J gene. This chain joins TRBV2 and TRBJ1-2; D is unresolved. CDR3 length: 10 residues. Germline V gene data show CDR1 as SNHLY and CDR2 as FYNNEI. The CDR3 sequence: CASSGAGYTF. The DNA read from the CDR3 is TGTGCCAGCAGCGGTGCGGGC.

Turning to this clone: The read is 3 residues too short to cover the CDR3 end, so that end is filled in from the germline J gene. V is TRBV5-1 and J is TRBJ2-7; no reliable D call. V gave up 0 bases and J gave up 0 bases, with 7 bases separating them. Germline V lookup: CDR1 SGHRS, CDR2 YFSETQ. The CDR3 has 14 residues. The CDR3 protein is CASSLEGLSYEQYF. CDR3 bases read: TGCGCCAGCAGCTTGGAGGGCCTCTCCTACGAG.

Measured by frequency, this clone is medium-sized. The read gets to within 3 residues of the CDR3 end, and the germline J gene fills in the rest. V and J are TRBV20-1 and TRBJ2-4; D is perhaps TRBD1 (6 bases). The ends were cut back, 5 bases at V and 0 bases at J, with 26 bases in the middle. CDR1 is DFQATT and CDR2 is SNEGSKA in the germline V gene (reference sequence). The CDR3 loop spans 19 amino acids. CDR3 in amino acids: CSAADLGGPGRLAKNIQYF. The covered CDR3 bases are TGCAGTGCTGCGGATCTTGGGGGCCCGGGACGGTTAGCCAAAAACATT.

Its frequency marks this clone as medium-sized (0.01 to 0.1%). The read stops 3 residues short of the end of the CDR3; the missing end is completed from the germline J gene. The chain has TRBV7-3 and TRBJ2-3; D may be TRBD2 (6 bases). The V gene's germline CDR1 is SGHTA and CDR2 FQGTGA. The germline V and J ends were trimmed by 2 bases and 5 bases, with 11 bases remaining between them. The CDR3 is made up of 14 amino acids. The sequenced CDR3 bases are TGTGCCAGCAGCTTATTCGGGGGAGGAGATACG. This codes for CASSLFGGGDT. From start to end, the CDR3 is CASSLFGGGDTQYF. The variable domain in full, with the rest retrieved from reference TRBV7-3 and TRBJ2-3, is GAGVSQTPSNKVTEKGKYVELRCDPISGHTALYWYRQSLGQGPEFLIYFQGTGAADDSGLPNDRFFAVRPEGSVSTLKIQRTERGDSAVYLCASSLFGGGDTQYFGPGTRLTVL.

Details on this clone: Coverage ceases 3 residues before the CDR3 finishes, and the germline J gene fills in the end. The V and J genes are TRBV2 and TRBJ2-5, with D perhaps matching TRBD1 (6 bases). The CDR3 covers 13 residues. CDR1 is SNHLY and CDR2 is FYNNEI in the germline V gene. V lost 10 bases and J 3 bases, leaving 15 bases between the germline ends. CDR3 bases read: TGTGCCACCACAGGGTATGGAGAAGAGACC. Residues: CATTGYGEET. The CDR3, in full, reads CATTGYGEETQYF. Based on the CDR3 plus reference TRBV2 and TRBJ2-5, the full variable domain is EPEVTQTPSHQVTQMGQEVILRCVPISNHLYFYWYRQILGQKVEFLVSFYNNEISEKSEIFDDQFSVERPDGSNFTLKIRSTKLEDSAMYFCATTGYGEETQYFGPGTRLLVL.

As to this clone: The read terminates 3 residues ahead of where the CDR3 ends, so the germline J gene completes it. The J gene is TRBJ1-1, the V gene TRBV7-9, with TRBD1 matching 7 bases. The CDR3 runs 15 residues. The V segment lost 3 bases and the J segment 0 bases; nucleotides outside the gene matches: 4. In germline, CDR1 is SEHNR, CDR2 FQNEAQ (reference sequence). The covered CDR3 bases are TGTGCCAGCAGCTTCAGACAGGGACTGAACACTGAA. Protein sequence: CASSFRQGLNTE. The entire CDR3 is CASSFRQGLNTEAFF.

According to its frequency, this clone is medium-sized (0.01 to 0.1%). The read is 3 residues too short to cover the CDR3 end, so that end is filled in from the germline J gene. V and J are TRBV20-1 and TRBJ2-5; the match to TRBD2 covers 9 bases. This CDR3 region has 16 residues. J was trimmed by 2 bases and V by 2 bases; bases with no gene match: 9. The germline V gene encodes CDR1 DFQATT and CDR2 SNEGSKA (reference sequence). CDR3 protein: CSARPTSGKLQETQYF. The part of the CDR3 DNA that was read is TGCAGTGCTAGACCGACTAGCGGCAAACTTCAAGAGACC.

The sequenced part of the CDR3 DNA is TGCGCCAGCACCCTTAATCCCCAGGGAAATAGCAATCAGCCC. Translated, it gives CASTLNPQGNSNQP. In full, the CDR3 reads CASTLNPQGNSNQPQHF. This sequence joins TRBV4-1 and TRBJ1-5; D possibly corresponds to TRBD1 (5 bases). The missing CDR3 end, 3 residues past where the read stops, is filled in from the germline J gene. V was cut by 7 bases and J by 0 bases, with 19 bases left in between. This CDR3 contains 17 residues. Germline-derived CDR1 and CDR2 are MGHRA and YSYEKL.

About this clone: The CDR3 goes on 3 residues after the read ends, and that part is filled in from the germline J gene. The J gene is TRBJ2-7, the V gene TRBV11-2, with 9 bases matching TRBD1. Trimming took 6 bases from V and 5 from J; bases not matched to a gene: 8. The V gene's germline CDR1 is SGHAT and CDR2 FQNNGV. This CDR3 region has 14 residues. CDR3 DNA, as far as it was read: TGTGCCAGCAGTTTGGTGGGACAGGGAAACGAG. Translating gives CASSLVGQGNE. From start to end, the CDR3 is CASSLVGQGNEQYF.

Note on this clone: The read gets to within 3 residues of the CDR3 end, and the germline J gene fills in the rest. This chain joins TRBV7-6 and TRBJ2-3; 9 nucleotides match TRBD1. The CDR3 runs 17 residues. CDR1 SGHVS and CDR2 FNYEAQ come from the germline V gene. The CDR3 region is CASSPLPRDRVNQPQYF. The part of the CDR3 DNA that was read is TGTGCCAGCAGCCCCCTCCCCCGGGACAGGGTAAATCAGCCG.

Details on this clone: The read terminates 3 residues before the CDR3 end, so the remaining end is supplied by the germline J gene. V is TRBV7-2 and J is TRBJ1-2, with D tentatively TRBD1 (5 bases). Per germline, CDR1 SGHTA and CDR2 FQGNSA. The CDR3 consists of 15 residues. Incomplete CDR3 DNA: TGTGCCAGCAGCTTATTAGGGGCGGCAAACACTGAC. As protein: CASSLLGAANTD. The entire CDR3 protein is CASSLLGAANTDYTF.

About this clone itself: The CDR3 is cut off 3 residues early in the read; its end comes from the germline J gene. J is TRBJ1-1 and V is TRBV5-1; TRBD1 agrees at 8 bases. Germline-derived CDR1 and CDR2 are SGHRS and YFSETQ. V dropped 4 bases and J dropped 1; count of bases not matched to a gene: 6. CDR3 size: 15 residues. CDR3 sequence reads: CASSERTGTNTEAFF. CDR3 DNA, as far as it was read: TGCGCCAGCAGCGAAAGGACAGGGACGAACACTGAA.

Comments on this clone: Coverage ceases 3 residues before the CDR3 finishes, and the germline J gene fills in the end. V usage is TRBV20-1 and J usage is TRBJ2-5; 7 nucleotides line up with TRBD1. This CDR3 is 14 amino acids long. J gave up 1 base and V 2 bases, and 4 bases lay outside the gene matches. From germline, CDR1 is DFQATT and CDR2 SNEGSKA (reference sequence). Partial CDR3 DNA: TGCAGTGCTAGAAAGACAGGGACCCAAGAGACC. Translating it yields CSARKTGTQET. The entire CDR3 protein reads CSARKTGTQETQYF.

Worth noting for this clone: The CDR3 extends 3 residues past the end of the read, so its final part is completed from the germline J gene. The rearrangement uses TRBV4-2 and TRBJ1-6; no firm D call. The CDR3 loop spans 16 amino acids. Germline CDR1 is LGHNA and CDR2 is YNFKEQ. V lost 0 bases, J lost 9 bases, and 15 bases lay in between. CDR3 sequence: CASSQDFSGLGSPLHF. The CDR3 DNA, read in part, is TGTGCCAGCAGCCAAGATTTCTCGGGTTTGGGTTCACCC.

In the case of this clone: With the read ending 3 residues before the CDR3 end, the germline J gene is used to fill in that end. This sequence joins TRBV5-5 and TRBJ2-5; possible D gene TRBD1, 6 bases. Germline V gene sequence: CDR1 SGHKS, CDR2 YYEKEE (reference sequence). The CDR3 sequence is 14 residues long. The DNA read from the CDR3 is TGTGCCAGCAGCTCGACAGGAGGATCAGATACC. Protein: CASSSTGGSDT. The full CDR3 protein is CASSSTGGSDTQYF.

Of note for this clone: Coverage ceases 3 residues before the CDR3 finishes, and the germline J gene fills in the end. The rearrangement joins TRBV20-1 to TRBJ2-1; 15 nucleotides line up with TRBD2. V was clipped by 6 bases and J by 9 bases; unmatched bases: 3. The CDR3 is made up of 13 amino acids. Per germline, CDR1 DFQATT and CDR2 SNEGSKA (reference sequence). The covered CDR3 bases are TGCAGTGCAGCGGGACTAGCGGGGGGTGAG. It translates to CSAAGLAGGE. The complete CDR3 protein is CSAAGLAGGEQFF.

CDR3 bases read: TGCAGTGCTAGAGGGGACACAAACACAGATACG. It encodes CSARGDTNTDT. The whole CDR3 region reads CSARGDTNTDTQYF. The V gene is TRBV20-1, the J gene TRBJ2-3, with D tentatively TRBD1 (6 bases). The sequence runs out 3 residues before the end of the CDR3; the remainder is reconstructed from the germline J gene. Germline V gene data show CDR1 as DFQATT and CDR2 as SNEGSKA (reference sequence). CDR3 length equals 14 residues. Deletions cut 1 base from V and 2 bases from J, with 10 bases between.

Details on this clone: The observed sequence ends 3 residues before the CDR3 terminus, with the missing tail filled in from the germline J gene. The chain couples TRBV18 to TRBJ1-2, with D possibly matching TRBD1 (6 bases). Germline V CDR1 and CDR2: KGHSH, LQKENI. The CDR3 loop spans 16 amino acids. The CDR3 sequence is CASSPPASGGAGDYTF. CDR3 DNA, as far as it was read: TGTGCCAGCTCACCACCCGCTAGCGGGGGGGCGGGTGAC.

This clone is called medium-sized based on its frequency. The read gets to within 3 residues of the CDR3 end, and the germline J gene fills in the rest. V usage is TRBV7-8 and J usage is TRBJ1-2; tentative D call: TRBD1 (6 bases). Germline assignment: CDR1 SGHVS and CDR2 FQNEAQ. This CDR3 comprises 15 residues. Partial CDR3 DNA: TGTGCCAGCAGCTTAATAGCGGGGGGGCAAAATGAC. This sequence encodes CASSLIAGGQND. The CDR3 in full is CASSLIAGGQNDYTF.

Worth noting for this clone: From the germline J gene comes the end of the CDR3, since the read stops 3 residues before it. The chain carries TRBV20-1 and TRBJ1-2; 7 nucleotides match TRBD1. The germline gives CDR1 DFQATT, CDR2 SNEGSKA (reference sequence). Trimming removed 5 bases from V and 2 bases from J; junction bases left unmatched: 8. The CDR3 is 14 residues long. Incomplete CDR3 DNA: TGCAGTGCTTCTTGGGACAGTTTAAACTATGGC. This codes for CSASWDSLNYG. The entire CDR3 protein is CSASWDSLNYGYTF.

As to this clone: The CDR3 end lies 3 residues beyond the end of the read and is filled in from the germline J gene. The genes are TRBV18 and TRBJ2-5, with D maybe TRBD2 (6 bases). The germline CDR1 and CDR2 sequences are KGHSH and LQKENI. With 4 bases removed from V and 1 base from J, the gap between germline ends came to 13 bases. CDR3 length equals 15 residues. The CDR3 protein is CASSLLSGSQETQYF. Partial CDR3 DNA: TGTGCCAGCTCACTCCTTAGCGGTTCCCAAGAGACC.

Concerning this clone itself: The read finishes 3 residues shy of the CDR3 end, and the germline J gene is used to complete it. The gene calls are TRBV7-8 and TRBJ2-3; D ambiguous. V dropped 6 bases and J dropped 5 bases, with 9 bases sitting between them. The CDR3 sequence is 12 residues long. CDR1 is SGHVS, CDR2 FQNEAQ, per germline. CDR3 in amino acids: CASRFAGDTQYF. The part of the CDR3 DNA that was read is TGTGCCAGCAGGTTCGCCGGAGATACG.

The CDR3 bases that were read are TGTGCCAGCTCCGACTTTGCCAATCAGCCG. The encoded protein is CASSDFANQP. From start to end, the CDR3 is CASSDFANQPQYF. V gene TRBV19 combines with J gene TRBJ2-3; the D is unclear. The sequenced fragment ends 3 residues before the CDR3 boundary, so the rest is inferred from the germline J gene. CDR3 length: 13 amino acids. CDR1 and CDR2 from the germline V gene are LNHDA and SQIVND (reference sequence).